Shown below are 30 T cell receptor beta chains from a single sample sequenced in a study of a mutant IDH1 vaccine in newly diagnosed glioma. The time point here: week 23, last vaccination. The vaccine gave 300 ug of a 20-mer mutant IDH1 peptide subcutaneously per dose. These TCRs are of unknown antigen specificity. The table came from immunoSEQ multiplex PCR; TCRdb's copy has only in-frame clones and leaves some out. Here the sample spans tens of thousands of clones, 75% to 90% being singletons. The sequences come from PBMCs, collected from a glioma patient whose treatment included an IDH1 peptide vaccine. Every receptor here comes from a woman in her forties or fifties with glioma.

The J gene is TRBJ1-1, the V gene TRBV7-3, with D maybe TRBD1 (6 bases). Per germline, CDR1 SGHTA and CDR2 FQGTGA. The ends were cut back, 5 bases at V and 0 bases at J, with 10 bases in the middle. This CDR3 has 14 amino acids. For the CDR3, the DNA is TGTGCCAGCAGCCCTCAGGGGATGAACACTGAAGCTTTCTTT. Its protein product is CASSPQGMNTEAFF.

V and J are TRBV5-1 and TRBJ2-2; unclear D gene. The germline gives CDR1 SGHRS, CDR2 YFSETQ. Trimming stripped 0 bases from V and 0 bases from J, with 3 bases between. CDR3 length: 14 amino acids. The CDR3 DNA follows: TGCGCCAGCAGCTTGGGCTCGAACACCGGGGAGCTGTTTTTT. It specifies CASSLGSNTGELFF.

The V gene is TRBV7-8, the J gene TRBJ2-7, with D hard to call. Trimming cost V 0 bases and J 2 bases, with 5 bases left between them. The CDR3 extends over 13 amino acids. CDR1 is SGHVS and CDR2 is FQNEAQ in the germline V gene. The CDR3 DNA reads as TGTGCCAGCAGCTTAGCCCCTACCTACGAGCAGTACTTC. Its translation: CASSLAPTYEQYF. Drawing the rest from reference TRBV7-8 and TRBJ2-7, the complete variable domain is GAGVSQSPRYKVAKRGQDVALRCDPISGHVSLFWYQQALGQGPEFLTYFQNEAQLDKSGLPSDRFFAERPEGSVSTLKIQRTQQEDSAVYLCASSLAPTYEQYFGPGTRLTVT.

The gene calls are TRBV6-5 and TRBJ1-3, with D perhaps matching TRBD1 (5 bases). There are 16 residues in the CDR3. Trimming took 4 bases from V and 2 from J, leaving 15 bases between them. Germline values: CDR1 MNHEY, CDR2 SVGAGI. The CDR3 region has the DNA TGTGCCAGCAGTTCCCCGCCGGGGGTTCCTGGAAACACCATATATTTT. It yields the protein CASSSPPGVPGNTIYF.

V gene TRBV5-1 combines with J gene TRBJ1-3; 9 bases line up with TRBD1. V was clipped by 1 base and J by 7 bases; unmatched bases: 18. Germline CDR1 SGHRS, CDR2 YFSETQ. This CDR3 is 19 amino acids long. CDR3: CASSLRVRDRERSGNTIYF. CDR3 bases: TGCGCCAGCAGCTTGAGGGTCCGGGACAGGGAACGCTCCGGGAACACCATATATTTT.

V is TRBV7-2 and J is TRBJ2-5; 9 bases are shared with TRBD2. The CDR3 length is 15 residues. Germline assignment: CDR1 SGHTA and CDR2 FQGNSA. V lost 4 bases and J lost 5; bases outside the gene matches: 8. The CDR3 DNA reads TGTGCCAGCAGCTCACCGGGACTAGCTTCGGAGACCCAGTACTTC. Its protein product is CASSSPGLASETQYF.

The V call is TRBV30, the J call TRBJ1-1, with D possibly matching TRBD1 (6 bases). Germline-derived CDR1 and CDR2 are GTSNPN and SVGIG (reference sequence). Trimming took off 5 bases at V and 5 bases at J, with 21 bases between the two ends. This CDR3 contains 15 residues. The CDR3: CAWYSPITGRTEAFF. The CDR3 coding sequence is TGTGCCTGGTACTCGCCAATTACAGGGAGGACTGAAGCTTTCTTT.

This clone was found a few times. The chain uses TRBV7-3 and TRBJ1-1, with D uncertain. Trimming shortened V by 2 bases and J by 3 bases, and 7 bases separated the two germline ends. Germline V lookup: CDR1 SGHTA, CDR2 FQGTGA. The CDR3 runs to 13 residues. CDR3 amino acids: CASSLQEDTEAFF. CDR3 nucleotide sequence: TGTGCCAGCAGCTTACAGGAGGACACTGAAGCTTTCTTT.

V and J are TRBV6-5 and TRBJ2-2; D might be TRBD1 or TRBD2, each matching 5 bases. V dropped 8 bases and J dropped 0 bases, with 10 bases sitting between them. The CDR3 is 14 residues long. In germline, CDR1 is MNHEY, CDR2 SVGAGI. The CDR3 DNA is TGTGCCAGCGTGGGACCAGCGAACACCGGGGAGCTGTTTTTT. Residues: CASVGPANTGELFF.

The CDR3 reads CASSYSRTRETQYF. CDR3 nucleotides: TGTGCCAGCAGTTACTCGCGGACTAGAGAGACCCAGTACTTC. This rearrangement joins TRBV6-5 to TRBJ2-5; 7 bases agree with TRBD2. After removal of 0 bases from V and 4 bases from J, the junction contained 2 bases not matched to a gene. Germline-derived CDR1 and CDR2 are MNHEY and SVGAGI. The CDR3 contains 14 residues.

The CDR3, as DNA: TGTGCCAGCAGGTCACAGGGGACAGGGGCCAACGTCCTGACTTTC. Amino acid sequence: CASRSQGTGANVLTF. This chain uses TRBV6-5 with TRBJ2-6, with 7 bases aligning to TRBD1. This CDR3 is built from 15 residues. From germline, CDR1 is MNHEY and CDR2 SVGAGI. V was clipped by 6 bases and J by 4 bases; unmatched bases: 6.

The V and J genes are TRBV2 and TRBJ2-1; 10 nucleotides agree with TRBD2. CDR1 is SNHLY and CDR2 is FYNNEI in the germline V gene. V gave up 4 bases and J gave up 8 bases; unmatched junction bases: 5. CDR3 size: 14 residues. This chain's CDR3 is CASSGLAGADEQFF. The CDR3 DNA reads TGTGCCAGCAGTGGCCTAGCGGGAGCGGATGAGCAGTTCTTC.

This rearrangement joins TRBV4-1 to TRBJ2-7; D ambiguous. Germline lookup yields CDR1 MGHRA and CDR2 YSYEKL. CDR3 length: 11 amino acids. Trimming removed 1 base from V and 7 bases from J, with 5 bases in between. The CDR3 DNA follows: TGCGCCAGCAGCCAAGGGAGAGAGCAGTACTTC. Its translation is CASSQGREQYF.

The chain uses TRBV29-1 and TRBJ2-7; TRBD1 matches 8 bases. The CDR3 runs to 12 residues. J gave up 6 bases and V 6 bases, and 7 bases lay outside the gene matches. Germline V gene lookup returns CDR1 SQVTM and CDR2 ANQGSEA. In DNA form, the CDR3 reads TGCAGCGTAGGCAGGGGGCCGGGCGAGCAGTACTTC. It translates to CSVGRGPGEQYF.

The DNA for the CDR3 is TGTGCCAGCAGTTTATCCGGTTATAACTATGGCTACACCTTC. Its translation is CASSLSGYNYGYTF. This chain connects TRBV27 to TRBJ1-2; D unclear. The CDR3 runs 14 residues. V was pared by 0 bases and J by 1 base, with 6 bases between. Germline CDR1 is MNHEY and CDR2 is SMNVEV (reference sequence).

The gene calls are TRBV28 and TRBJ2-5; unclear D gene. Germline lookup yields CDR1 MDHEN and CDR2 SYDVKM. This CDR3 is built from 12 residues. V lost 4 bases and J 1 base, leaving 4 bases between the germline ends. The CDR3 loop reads CASSSSQETQYF. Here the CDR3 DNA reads TGTGCCAGCAGTTCTTCCCAAGAGACCCAGTACTTC.

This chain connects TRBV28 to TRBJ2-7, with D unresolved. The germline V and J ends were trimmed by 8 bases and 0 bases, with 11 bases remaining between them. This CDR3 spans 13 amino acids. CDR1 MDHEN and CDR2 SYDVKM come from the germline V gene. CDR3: CASSDGPSYEQYF. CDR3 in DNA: TGTGCCAGCTCGGACGGCCCCTCCTACGAGCAGTACTTC.

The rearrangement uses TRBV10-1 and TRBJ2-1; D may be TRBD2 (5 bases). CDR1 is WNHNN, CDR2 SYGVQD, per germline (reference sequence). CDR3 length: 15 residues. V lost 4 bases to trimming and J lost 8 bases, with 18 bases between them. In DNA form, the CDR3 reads TGCGCCAGCAGTGGGGGTCAACGTGGAGGCCATGAGCAGTTCTTC. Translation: CASSGGQRGGHEQFF.

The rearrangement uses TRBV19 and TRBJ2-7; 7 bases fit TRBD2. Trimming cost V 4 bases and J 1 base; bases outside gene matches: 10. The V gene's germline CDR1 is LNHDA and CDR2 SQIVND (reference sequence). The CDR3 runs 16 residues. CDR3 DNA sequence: TGTGCCAGTAGTAGAGATCATGGCGGGGGATCCTACGAGCAGTACTTC. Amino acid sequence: CASSRDHGGGSYEQYF. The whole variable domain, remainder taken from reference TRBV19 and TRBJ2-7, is DGGITQSPKYLFRKEGQNVTLSCEQNLNHDAMYWYRQDPGQGLRLIYYSQIVNDFQKGDIAEGYSVSREKKESFPLTVTSAQKNPTAFYLCASSRDHGGGSYEQYFGPGTRLTVT.

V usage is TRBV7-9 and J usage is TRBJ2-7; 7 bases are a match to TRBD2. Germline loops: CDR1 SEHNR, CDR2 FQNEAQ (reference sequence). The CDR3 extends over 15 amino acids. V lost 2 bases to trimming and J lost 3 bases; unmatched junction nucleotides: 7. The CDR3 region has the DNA TGTGCCAGCAGCTTAATCTCTAGCGGATTCTACGAGCAGTACTTC. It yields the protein CASSLISSGFYEQYF. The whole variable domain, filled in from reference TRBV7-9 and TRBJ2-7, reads DTGVSQNPRHKITKRGQNVTFRCDPISEHNRLYWYRQTLGQGPEFLTYFQNEAQLEKSRLLSDRFSAERPKGSFSTLEIQRTEQGDSAMYLCASSLISSGFYEQYFGPGTRLTVT.

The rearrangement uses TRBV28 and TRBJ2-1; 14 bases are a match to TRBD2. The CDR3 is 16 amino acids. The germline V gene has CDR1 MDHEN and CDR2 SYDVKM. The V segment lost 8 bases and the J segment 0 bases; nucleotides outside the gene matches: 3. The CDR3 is CASLGLAGVSYNEQFF. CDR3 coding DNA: TGTGCCAGCCTGGGACTAGCGGGGGTCTCCTACAATGAGCAGTTCTTC.

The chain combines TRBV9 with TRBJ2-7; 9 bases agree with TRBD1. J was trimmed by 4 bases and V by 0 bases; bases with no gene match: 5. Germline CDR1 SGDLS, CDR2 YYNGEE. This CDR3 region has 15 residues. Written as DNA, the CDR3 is TGTGCCAGCAGCGTAGGAGGGGGACAGGGATACGAGCAGTACTTC. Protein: CASSVGGGQGYEQYF.

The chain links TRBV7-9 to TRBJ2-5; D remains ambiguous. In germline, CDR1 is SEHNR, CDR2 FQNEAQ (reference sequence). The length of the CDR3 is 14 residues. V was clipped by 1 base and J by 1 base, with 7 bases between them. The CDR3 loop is CASSLERTQETQYF. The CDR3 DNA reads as TGTGCCAGCAGCTTAGAACGGACCCAAGAGACCCAGTACTTC.

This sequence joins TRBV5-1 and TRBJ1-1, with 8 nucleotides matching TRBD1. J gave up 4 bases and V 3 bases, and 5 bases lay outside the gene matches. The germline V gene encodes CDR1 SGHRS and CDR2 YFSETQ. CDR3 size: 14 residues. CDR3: CASSSTGVGTEAFF. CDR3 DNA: TGCGCCAGCAGCTCGACAGGGGTCGGCACTGAAGCTTTCTTT.

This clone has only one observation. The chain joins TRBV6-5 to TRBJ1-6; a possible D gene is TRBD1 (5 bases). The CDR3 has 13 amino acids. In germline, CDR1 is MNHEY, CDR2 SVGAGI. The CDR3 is CAVGGDYNSPLHF. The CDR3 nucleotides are TGTGCGGTGGGGGGGGATTATAATTCACCCCTCCACTTT.

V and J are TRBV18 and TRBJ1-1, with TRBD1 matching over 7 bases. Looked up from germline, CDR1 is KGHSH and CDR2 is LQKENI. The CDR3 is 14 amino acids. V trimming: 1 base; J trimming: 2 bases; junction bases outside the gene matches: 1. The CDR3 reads CASSPRDSNTEAFF. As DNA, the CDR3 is TGTGCCAGCTCACCACGGGACAGTAACACTGAAGCTTTCTTT.

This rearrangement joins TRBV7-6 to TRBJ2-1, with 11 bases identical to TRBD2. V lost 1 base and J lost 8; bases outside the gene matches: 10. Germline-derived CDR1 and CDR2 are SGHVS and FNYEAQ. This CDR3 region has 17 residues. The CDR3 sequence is CASSLVLAGDRGHEQFF. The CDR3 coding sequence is TGTGCCAGCAGCTTAGTACTAGCGGGAGATAGGGGTCATGAGCAGTTCTTC.

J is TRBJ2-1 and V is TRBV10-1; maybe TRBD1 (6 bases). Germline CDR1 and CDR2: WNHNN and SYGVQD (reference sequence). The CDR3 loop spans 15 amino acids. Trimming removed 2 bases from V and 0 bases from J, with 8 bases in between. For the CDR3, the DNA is TGCGCCAGCAGTGAGGGACAGAGCTCCTACAATGAGCAGTTCTTC. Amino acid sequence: CASSEGQSSYNEQFF.

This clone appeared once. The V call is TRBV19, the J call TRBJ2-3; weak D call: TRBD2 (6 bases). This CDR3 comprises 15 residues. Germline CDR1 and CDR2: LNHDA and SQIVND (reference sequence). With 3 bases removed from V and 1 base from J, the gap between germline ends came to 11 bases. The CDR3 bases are TGTGCCAGTAGTATTGGCGGGGCTGGCACAGATACGCAGTATTTT. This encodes CASSIGGAGTDTQYF.

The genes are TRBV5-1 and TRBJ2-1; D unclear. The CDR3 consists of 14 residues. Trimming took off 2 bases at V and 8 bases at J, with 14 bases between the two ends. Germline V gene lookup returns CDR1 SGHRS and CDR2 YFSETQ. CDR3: CASSFGQAGDEQFF. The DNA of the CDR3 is TGCGCCAGCAGCTTTGGGCAGGCTGGGGATGAGCAGTTCTTC.